This T cell receptor beta chain was captured by sequencing in a study of blood T cells in healthy people across ages. The ends lost 1 base at V and 1 base at J; junction bases unmatched: 7. The CDR3 sequence is 17 residues long. CDR1 is SGHTA, CDR2 FQGNSA, per germline. It was with a sample-barcoded 5' primer and a J-beta primer mix that a second PCR of about 7 to 12 cycles was run. Via MiXCR, TCRdb re-called the 5' RACE reads, giving one row per CDR3 protein. The sample records fewer than 800,000 distinct CDR3 sequences, approximately 50% being singletons. The chain carries TRBV7-2 and TRBJ2-1; 7 bases are shared with TRBD2. The source is a woman in her sixties or seventies in good health. The sequenced material came from blood. Written as DNA, the CDR3 is TGTGCCAGCAGCTTAGATCCCGGGACTACTTCCTACAATGAGCAGTTCTTC. Translated, it gives CASSLDPGTTSYNEQFF.